This TCR beta chain originates from a study of regulatory dendritic cells for organ transplantation. CD4+ or CD8+ T cells were sorted as naive CD45RA+ or memory CD45RO+. Study findings and constraints: Memory CD8+ T cells were the most oligoclonal; naive cells were highly diverse.

Looked up from germline, CDR1 is ENHRY and CDR2 is SYGVKD. V shed 3 bases, J shed 7 bases, and the junction held 6 bases outside the gene matches. The CDR3 has 14 amino acids. Points on this clone: Its antigen remains unknown.

Clones were sequenced by immunoSEQ multiplex PCR, and TCRdb holds only the in-frame ones, with some missing. The table lists around 30,000 clones, roughly 84% of them singletons, with less than 0.5% in the top ten. Sequenced: naive CD8+ T cells from blood. Subset meaning: CD45RA+ naive T cells. The origin of this receptor is a human donor in good health. The chain is built from TRBV10-3 and TRBJ2-7; 10 positions agree with TRBD1. The CDR3 DNA is TGTGCCATCAGTGACGGGACAGGGGTTGGGGAGCAGTACTTC. It codes for CAISDGTGVGEQYF.